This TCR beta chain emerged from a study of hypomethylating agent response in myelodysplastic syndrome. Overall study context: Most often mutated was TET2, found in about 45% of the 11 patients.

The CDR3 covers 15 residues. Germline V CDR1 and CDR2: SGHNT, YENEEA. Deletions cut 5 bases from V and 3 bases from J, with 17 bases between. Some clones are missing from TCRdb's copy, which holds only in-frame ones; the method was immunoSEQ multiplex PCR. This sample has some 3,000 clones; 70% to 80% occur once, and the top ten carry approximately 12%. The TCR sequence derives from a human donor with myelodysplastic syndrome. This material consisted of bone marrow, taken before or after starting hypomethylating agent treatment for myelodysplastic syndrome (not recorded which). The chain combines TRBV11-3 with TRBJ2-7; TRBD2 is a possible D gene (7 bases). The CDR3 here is CASSRRGAAVYEQYF. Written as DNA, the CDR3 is TGTGCCAGCAGCCGCCGGGGGGCGGCCGTCTACGAGCAGTACTTC. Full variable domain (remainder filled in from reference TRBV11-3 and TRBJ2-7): EAGVVQSPRYKIIEKKQPVAFWCNPISGHNTLYWYLQNLGQGPELLIRYENEEAVDDSQLPKDRFSAERLKGVDSTLKIQPAELGDSAVYLCASSRRGAAVYEQYFGPGTRLTVT.